The T cell receptor beta chain under discussion was sequenced for a study of early T cells in non-severe SARS-CoV-2 infection. TCRdb reprocessed the 5' RACE reads via MiXCR and lists one record per CDR3 protein. The sample shows about 75,000 distinct CDR3 sequences, roughly 12% of them seen only once. This clonotype was counted between two and nine times. The CDR3 is made up of 14 amino acids. Germline loops: CDR1 LGHDT, CDR2 YNNKEL (reference sequence). Trimming shortened V by 5 bases and J by 4 bases, and 12 bases separated the two germline ends. This receptor was taken from an adult who was a healthcare worker with PCR-confirmed SARS-CoV-2 infection or an uninfected control (not recorded which). This rearrangement joins TRBV3-1 to TRBJ1-5; D unclear. The material was whole blood, obtained at baseline. The CDR3 here is CASSNPGENQPQHF. CDR3 sequence (DNA): TGTGCCAGCAGCAACCCGGGCGAAAATCAGCCCCAGCATTTT.